The sequence of this T cell receptor beta chain was determined in a study of CD8 T cells in ankylosing spondylitis. Study observations and caveats: Both synovial fluid and blood in reactive arthritis had previously been reported to carry some motif variants. CD8+ by phenotype, disease-linked clones were relatively rare in peripheral blood. A TCR beta motif of 7 to 9 highly homologous variants seemed to mark ankylosing spondylitis blood.

V lost 4 bases and J 4 bases, leaving 19 bases between the germline ends. Germline V gene lookup returns CDR1 LNHNV and CDR2 YYDKDF (reference sequence). The CDR3 covers 16 residues. In its sample, this clonotype was seen a few times. Antigen unknown. Making the TCR beta libraries involved quantitative 5'-RACE with molecular barcodes. TCRdb re-called the 5' RACE reads through MiXCR, storing one row per CDR3 protein. The sample consists of about 800,000 distinct CDR3 sequences, 10% to 15% of them appearing once. This receptor was taken from a male donor with ankylosing spondylitis. This chain joins TRBV15 and TRBJ2-5, with TRBD2 as a possible D gene (6 bases). The sample taken for sequencing was blood, either unsorted or a sorted T cell fraction (not recorded which). The CDR3 sequence: CATSTRTSRGGETQYF. The DNA for the CDR3 is TGTGCCACCAGCACCCGGACGAGCCGGGGAGGAGAGACCCAGTACTTC.